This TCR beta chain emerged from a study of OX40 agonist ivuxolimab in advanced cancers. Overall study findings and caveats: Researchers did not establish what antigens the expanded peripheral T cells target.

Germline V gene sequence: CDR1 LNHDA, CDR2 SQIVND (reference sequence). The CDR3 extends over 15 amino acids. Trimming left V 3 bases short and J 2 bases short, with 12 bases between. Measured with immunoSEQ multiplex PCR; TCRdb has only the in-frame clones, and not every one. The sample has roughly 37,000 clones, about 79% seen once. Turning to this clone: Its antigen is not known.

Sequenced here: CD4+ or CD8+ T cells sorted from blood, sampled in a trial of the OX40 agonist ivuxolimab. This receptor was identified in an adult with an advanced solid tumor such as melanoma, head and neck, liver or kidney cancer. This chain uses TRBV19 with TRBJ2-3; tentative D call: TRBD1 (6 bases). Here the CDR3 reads CASSIRTATTDTQYF. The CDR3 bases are TGTGCCAGTAGTATCAGGACAGCCACCACAGATACGCAGTATTTT. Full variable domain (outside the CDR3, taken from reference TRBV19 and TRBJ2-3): DGGITQSPKYLFRKEGQNVTLSCEQNLNHDAMYWYRQDPGQGLRLIYYSQIVNDFQKGDIAEGYSVSREKKESFPLTVTSAQKNPTAFYLCASSIRTATTDTQYFGPGTRLTVL.